Listed below are T cell receptor beta chains from one sample, sequenced in a study of cytomegalovirus exposure and HLA in healthy donors. Some clones are missing from TCRdb's copy, which holds only in-frame ones; the method was immunoSEQ multiplex PCR. Found here are roughly 150,000 clones, approximately 91% of them singletons; the top ten hold 3.3%. Sequenced: PBMCs. These TCRs come from a woman between 18 and 29 years old in good health and CMV-seropositive. Both conserved end residues are part of each CDR3. The D gene is left open where the match is weak. Clone size, where shown, is once, few, many, or a class for clones that have expanded.

V	length	size	J	D	DNA	CDR3
TRBV11-3	16	.	TRBJ2-1	TRBD2	TGTGCCAGCAGCCCCAGACTAGCGGGAGGTGGCAATGAGCAGTTCTTC	CASSPRLAGGGNEQFF
TRBV5-1	16	.	TRBJ2-6	.	TGCGCCAGCAGCTTGGATTTTTCGTCTGGGGCCAACGTCCTGACTTTC	CASSLDFSSGANVLTF
TRBV15	14	.	TRBJ2-7	.	TGTGCCACCAGCAGAGGACTACCCCACTACGAGCAGTACTTC	CATSRGLPHYEQYF
TRBV9	15	.	TRBJ2-2	.	TGTGCCAGCAGCGTATGGCAGTCGAACACCGGGGAGCTGTTTTTT	CASSVWQSNTGELFF
TRBV19	14	.	TRBJ2-7	TRBD1	TGTGCCAGTAGTTTGGGACAGGGTTCCTACGAGCAGTACTTC	CASSLGQGSYEQYF
TRBV6-5	12	.	TRBJ2-7	TRBD1	TGTGCCAGCAGTATCGACAGGGACGAGCAGTACTTC	CASSIDRDEQYF
TRBV5-8	16	.	TRBJ2-3	TRBD1	TGTGCCAGCAGTTTTCCGGGACAGGGGACCACAGATACGCAGTATTTT	CASSFPGQGTTDTQYF
TRBV7-2	16	.	TRBJ2-7	TRBD2	TGTGCCAGCAGCTCAATGACTAGCACGAGCTCCTACGAGCAGTACTTC	CASSSMTSTSSYEQYF
TRBV6-1	16	few	TRBJ2-7	TRBD1	TGTGCCAGCAGTGCTCAGAGACAGGGGGGCTCCTACGAGCAGTACTTC	CASSAQRQGGSYEQYF
TRBV6-6	12	few	TRBJ1-5	.	TGTGCCAGCAGTTGGGGAGAACAGCCCCAGCATTTT	CASSWGEQPQHF